This TCR beta chain was recovered during a study of spatial heterogeneity in lung cancer. About the research overall: Each unique TCR and UMI combination was seen more than ten times on average in raw reads.

Documented time point: sample taken at primary tumor resection. Unsorted whole RNA from tumor, nontumor lung or frozen PBMC underwent sequencing. This clonotype was found many times. The CDR3 totals 15 residues. V shed 1 base and J 3 bases; nucleotides not matched to a gene: 6. TCRdb re-called the 5' RACE reads with MiXCR, one entry per CDR3 protein. This sample has roughly 8,000 distinct CDR3 sequences, with 5.4% found just once. The rearrangement uses TRBV12-3 or TRBV12-4 and TRBJ2-7; 7 positions match TRBD2. Sample: PBMCs, taken at surgery. This receptor was taken from a male donor with early-stage non-small cell lung cancer. The CDR3 region has the DNA TGTGCCAGCAGTTTAGGGGGAGGGATCGTCTACGAGCAGTACTTC. Translated: CASSLGGGIVYEQYF.